The entry that follows covers one TCR beta chain sequence. Antigen: not known. The data are from a study of CD4+ T cells in melanoma. Regarding the study as a whole: CD8+ T cell, macrophage and B cell function reportedly correlated with neoantigen-specific CD4+ T cells.

Only in-frame clones appear in the TCRdb table, and some are missing; sequencing was by immunoSEQ multiplex PCR. The sample holds about 110,000 clones, 80% to 95% seen once. After removal of 4 bases from V and 9 bases from J, the junction contained 13 bases not matched to a gene. This CDR3 has 16 residues. Germline-derived CDR1 and CDR2 are LGHNA and YNFKEQ. The V gene is TRBV4-2, the J gene TRBJ2-3; 10 bases line up with TRBD2. Sequencing was done on a sample of peripheral blood. The TCR was taken from a human donor with melanoma. DNA of the CDR3: TGTGCCAGCAGCCTCCGGACTAGCGGACCCTCACGGACGCAGTATTTT. It is translated as CASSLRTSGPSRTQYF.